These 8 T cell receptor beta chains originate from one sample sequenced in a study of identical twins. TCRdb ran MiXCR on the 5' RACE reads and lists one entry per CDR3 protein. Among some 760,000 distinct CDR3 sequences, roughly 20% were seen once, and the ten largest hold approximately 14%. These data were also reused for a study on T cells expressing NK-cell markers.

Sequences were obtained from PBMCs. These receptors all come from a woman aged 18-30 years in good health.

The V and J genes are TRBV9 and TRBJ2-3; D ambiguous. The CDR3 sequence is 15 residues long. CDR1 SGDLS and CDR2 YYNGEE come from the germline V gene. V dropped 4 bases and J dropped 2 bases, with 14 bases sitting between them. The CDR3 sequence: CASSLSNTHTDTQYF. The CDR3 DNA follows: TGTGCCAGCAGCCTCAGTAATACCCACACAGATACGCAGTATTTT.

The CDR3 region is CASSQRGPEAFF. CDR3 nucleotides: TGTGCCAGCAGCCAGCGGGGACCTGAAGCTTTCTTT. V is TRBV3-1 and J is TRBJ1-1; D may be TRBD1 (5 bases). This CDR3 has 12 amino acids. V shed 3 bases and J shed 6 bases, with 8 bases lying between them. Per the germline V gene, CDR1 is LGHDT and CDR2 is YNNKEL (reference sequence).

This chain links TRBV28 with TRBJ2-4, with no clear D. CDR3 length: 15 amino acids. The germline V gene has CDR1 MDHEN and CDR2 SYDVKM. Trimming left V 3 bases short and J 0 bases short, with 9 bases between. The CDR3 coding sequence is TGTGCCAGCAGTTTTGCTGGGGTAGCCAAAAACATTCAGTACTTC. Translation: CASSFAGVAKNIQYF.

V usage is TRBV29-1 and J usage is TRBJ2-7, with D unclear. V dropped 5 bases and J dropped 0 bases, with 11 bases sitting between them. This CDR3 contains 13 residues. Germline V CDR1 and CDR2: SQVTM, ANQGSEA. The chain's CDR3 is CSVFTVSSYEQYF. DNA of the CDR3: TGCAGCGTTTTCACAGTCAGCTCCTACGAGCAGTACTTC.

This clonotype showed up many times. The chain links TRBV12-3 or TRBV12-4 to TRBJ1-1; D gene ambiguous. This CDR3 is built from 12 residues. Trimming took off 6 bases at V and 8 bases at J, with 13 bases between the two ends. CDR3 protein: CASSLSNYEAFF. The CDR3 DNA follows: TGTGCCAGCAGCCTATCCAATTACGAAGCTTTCTTT.

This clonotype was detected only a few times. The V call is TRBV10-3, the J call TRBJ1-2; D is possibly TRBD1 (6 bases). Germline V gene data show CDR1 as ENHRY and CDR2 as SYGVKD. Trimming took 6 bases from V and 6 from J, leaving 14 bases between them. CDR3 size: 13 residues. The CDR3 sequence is CAIRGGQPHGYTF. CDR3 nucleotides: TGTGCCATCAGGGGTGGACAGCCGCATGGCTACACCTTC.

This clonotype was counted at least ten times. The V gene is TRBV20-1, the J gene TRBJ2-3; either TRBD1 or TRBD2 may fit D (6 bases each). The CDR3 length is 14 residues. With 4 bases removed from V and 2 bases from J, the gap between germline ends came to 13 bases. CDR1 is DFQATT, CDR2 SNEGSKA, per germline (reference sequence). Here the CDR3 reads CSANPRDNTDTQYF. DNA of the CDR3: TGCAGTGCTAACCCGCGGGACAACACAGATACGCAGTATTTT.

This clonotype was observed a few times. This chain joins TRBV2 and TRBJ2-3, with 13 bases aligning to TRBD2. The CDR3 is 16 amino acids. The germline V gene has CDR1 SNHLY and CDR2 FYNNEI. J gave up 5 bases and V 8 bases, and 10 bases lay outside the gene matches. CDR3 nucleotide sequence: TGTGCCAGCCAGATGAGACTAGCGGGGGGAGGAGATACGCAGTATTTT. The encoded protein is CASQMRLAGGGDTQYF.